This record looks at one T cell receptor beta chain sequence and its context. Original handling: From reference gene primer amplification, estimates of nucleated cell counts were derived. TCRdb's table, derived via immunoSEQ multiplex PCR, lists solely in-frame clones and lacks some. V and J calls and clone size follow that table, whereas D and trimming were derived from the DNA. The data show over 75,000 clones, with roughly 85% seen just once and approximately 15% held by the top ten. This sample stems from a study of blood T cell repertoires in COVID-19. Whole-study context: Specimens from acute and convalescent COVID-19 originated in the United States, Italy and Spain. Sources were T cells, B-cell-depleted T cells, or PBMCs; the material itself was cDNA or gDNA.

The CDR3 sequence is 16 residues long. V was pared by 6 bases and J by 0 bases, with 4 bases of the junction left unmatched. Germline V gene sequence: CDR1 KGHSH, CDR2 LQKENI. The source of this sequence is a human donor in a cohort sampled during active COVID-19. Input material: peripheral blood. V is TRBV18 and J is TRBJ2-1; TRBD2 aligns across 11 bases. The CDR3 protein is CASSPSGRPSYNEQFF. The CDR3 DNA follows: TGTGCCAGCTCGCCTAGCGGGAGGCCCTCCTACAATGAGCAGTTCTTC. Combining the CDR3 with reference TRBV18 and TRBJ2-1 gives the whole variable domain NAGVMQNPRHLVRRRGQEARLRCSPMKGHSHVYWYRQLPEEGLKFMVYLQKENIIDESGMPKERFSAEFPKEGPSILRIQQVVRGDSAAYFCASSPSGRPSYNEQFFGPGTRLTVL.